A selection of T cell receptor beta chains follows, all from one sample in a study of Ad26.COV2.S vaccination and SARS-CoV-2 variants. The table came from immunoSEQ multiplex PCR; TCRdb's copy has only in-frame clones and leaves some out. Of around 300,000 clones in the sample, 88% were seen once. The sample consisted of peripheral blood, taken in a trial of Ad26.COV2.S vaccine versus placebo. The receptors were gathered from a person aged 18-65 years who received the Ad26.COV2.S COVID-19 vaccine or a placebo. CDR3s include the opening cysteine and the closing phenylalanine or tryptophan. D genes are given only for firm matches. Expanded clones get a size class; other rows say once, few or many, or leave the size out.

size: once
V: TRBV6-5
D: .
J: TRBJ1-2
CDR3: CASREAGDGGNGYTF
DNA: TGTGCCAGCAGGGAGGCGGGGGACGGAGGTAATGGCTACACCTTC

size: .
V: TRBV20-1
D: .
J: TRBJ2-7
CDR3: CSAGSYEQYF
DNA: TGCAGTGCTGGTTCCTACGAGCAGTACTTC

size: .
V: TRBV27
D: TRBD2
J: TRBJ2-1
CDR3: CASSKGLKAGGAYNEQFF
DNA: TGTGCCAGCAGTAAGGGACTTAAAGCGGGGGGTGCCTACAATGAGCAGTTCTTC

size: .
V: TRBV12-3/TRBV12-4
D: .
J: TRBJ2-7
CDR3: CASSLSLYEQYF
DNA: TGTGCCAGCAGTCTGAGTCTCTACGAGCAGTACTTC

size: once
V: TRBV7-9
D: TRBD2
J: TRBJ2-1
CDR3: CASTKGTSGVNYNEQFF
DNA: TGTGCCAGCACCAAAGGGACTAGCGGGGTTAACTACAATGAGCAGTTCTTC

size: .
V: TRBV28
D: .
J: TRBJ1-3
CDR3: CASSLPVSGNTIYF
DNA: TGTGCCAGCAGTTTGCCAGTTTCTGGAAACACCATATATTTT

size: .
V: TRBV4-3
D: .
J: TRBJ1-4
CDR3: CASSQDPPRQATNEKLFF
DNA: TGCGCCAGCAGCCAAGATCCCCCTCGACAGGCGACTAATGAAAAACTGTTTTTT

size: once
V: TRBV10-3
D: .
J: TRBJ2-7
CDR3: CAIRAESYEQYF
DNA: TGTGCCATCAGGGCAGAATCCTACGAGCAGTACTTC

size: .
V: TRBV9
D: .
J: TRBJ1-3
CDR3: CASSGSSGNTIYF
DNA: TGTGCCAGCAGCGGGTCGTCCGGAAACACCATATATTTT

size: .
V: TRBV7-9
D: .
J: TRBJ2-3
CDR3: CASSSRVSVGTDTQYF
DNA: TGTGCCAGCAGCTCCCGGGTTAGCGTCGGCACAGATACGCAGTATTTT

size: .
V: TRBV2
D: .
J: TRBJ1-6
CDR3: CASSDEGSPLHF
DNA: TGTGCCAGCAGTGATGAGGGTTCACCCCTCCACTTT

size: .
V: TRBV4-2
D: .
J: TRBJ2-3
CDR3: CASSERGADADTQYF
DNA: TGTGCCAGCAGCGAACGGGGGGCCGATGCAGATACGCAGTATTTT

size: .
V: TRBV11-3
D: TRBD1
J: TRBJ1-1
CDR3: CASSKGTGAPLSDTEAFF
DNA: TGTGCCAGCAGCAAAGGGACAGGGGCCCCATTATCGGACACTGAAGCTTTCTTT

size: few
V: TRBV4-3
D: .
J: TRBJ2-1
CDR3: CASSQGTGLLFF
DNA: TGCGCCAGCAGCCAAGGGACTGGCCTTTTATTCTTC

size: .
V: TRBV2
D: TRBD1
J: TRBJ2-7
CDR3: CASSGDRGSGEQYF
DNA: TGTGCCAGCAGTGGGGACAGGGGATCGGGCGAGCAGTACTTC

size: .
V: TRBV7-9
D: .
J: TRBJ2-5
CDR3: CASGFSQGETQYF
DNA: TGTGCCAGCGGTTTTAGTCAGGGAGAGACCCAGTACTTC

size: .
V: TRBV5-1
D: .
J: TRBJ2-7
CDR3: CASSLVGGREQYF
DNA: TGCGCCAGCAGCTTGGTTGGGGGCCGGGAGCAGTACTTC

size: .
V: TRBV5-6
D: TRBD1
J: TRBJ1-1
CDR3: CASSFSRGGNTEAFF
DNA: TGTGCCAGCAGCTTTTCAAGAGGGGGCAACACTGAAGCTTTCTTT

size: .
V: TRBV2
D: .
J: TRBJ1-1
CDR3: CASSEAGGEAFF
DNA: TGTGCCAGCAGTGAAGCGGGGGGGGAAGCTTTCTTT

size: .
V: TRBV5-1
D: .
J: TRBJ2-7
CDR3: CASSLDPGSVYEQYF
DNA: TGCGCCAGCAGCTTGGACCCCGGAAGTGTCTACGAGCAGTACTTC

size: .
V: TRBV15
D: .
J: TRBJ2-3
CDR3: CATSRDMGRTDTQYF
DNA: TGTGCCACCAGCAGAGATATGGGGCGCACAGATACGCAGTATTTT

size: .
V: TRBV2
D: .
J: TRBJ2-2
CDR3: CASSENTLGAGELFF
DNA: TGTGCCAGCAGTGAAAATACCCTGGGAGCCGGGGAGCTGTTTTTT

size: .
V: TRBV5-5
D: .
J: TRBJ2-7
CDR3: CASSLILYEQYF
DNA: TGTGCCAGCAGCTTGATTCTCTACGAGCAGTACTTC

size: .
V: TRBV4-3
D: .
J: TRBJ2-4
CDR3: CASSPRQGAKNIQYF
DNA: TGCGCCAGCAGCCCCCGTCAAGGGGCCAAAAACATTCAGTACTTC

size: .
V: TRBV28
D: .
J: TRBJ2-7
CDR3: CASSLGGQPYEQYF
DNA: TGTGCCAGCAGTTTAGGAGGTCAGCCGTACGAGCAGTACTTC

size: .
V: TRBV6-4
D: TRBD1
J: TRBJ2-1
CDR3: CASTLNRGDNEQFF
DNA: TGTGCCAGCACCTTAAACAGGGGTGACAATGAGCAGTTCTTC

size: .
V: TRBV19
D: TRBD1
J: TRBJ2-1
CDR3: CASIYGQGQFF
DNA: TGTGCCAGTATTTACGGACAGGGGCAGTTCTTC

size: .
V: TRBV28
D: .
J: TRBJ1-6
CDR3: CASSFLYSPLHF
DNA: TGTGCCAGCAGTTTTCTATATTCACCCCTCCACTTT

size: once
V: TRBV6-5
D: TRBD1
J: TRBJ2-7
CDR3: CASSYPGTGFDEQYF
DNA: TGTGCCAGCAGTTACCCCGGGACAGGGTTCGACGAGCAGTACTTC

size: .
V: TRBV5-4
D: TRBD2
J: TRBJ2-3
CDR3: CASSPGLAGGTDTQYF
DNA: TGTGCCAGCAGCCCGGGACTAGCGGGGGGCACAGATACGCAGTATTTT

size: once
V: TRBV19
D: TRBD2
J: TRBJ2-1
CDR3: CASSTYLPGTSGNEQFF
DNA: TGTGCCAGTAGTACTTACCTACCCGGGACTAGCGGCAATGAGCAGTTCTTC

size: few
V: TRBV27
D: .
J: TRBJ1-5
CDR3: CASRSIGVLNQPQHF
DNA: TGTGCCAGCAGATCGATAGGGGTGCTAAATCAGCCCCAGCATTTT

size: few
V: TRBV7-2
D: .
J: TRBJ1-2
CDR3: CASTPAGSFYGYTF
DNA: TGTGCCAGCACCCCAGCGGGAAGTTTCTATGGCTACACCTTC

size: .
V: TRBV3-1/TRBV3-2
D: .
J: TRBJ1-2
CDR3: CASSQKNLLYGYTF
DNA: TGTGCCAGCAGCCAAAAGAACCTGCTCTATGGCTACACCTTC

size: .
V: TRBV6-5
D: .
J: TRBJ1-1
CDR3: CASSYGGLENTEAFF
DNA: TGTGCCAGCAGTTACGGGGGGCTGGAGAACACTGAAGCTTTCTTT

size: .
V: TRBV4-3
D: TRBD2
J: TRBJ2-3
CDR3: CASSQAPSGSSADTQYF
DNA: TGCGCCAGCAGCCAAGCCCCTAGCGGGAGTTCCGCAGATACGCAGTATTTT

size: .
V: TRBV30
D: .
J: TRBJ2-7
CDR3: CAWSTVWYEQYF
DNA: TGTGCCTGGAGTACCGTTTGGTACGAGCAGTACTTC

size: .
V: TRBV27
D: .
J: TRBJ2-3
CDR3: CASSSIPHGSTDTQYF
DNA: TGTGCCAGCAGTTCCATCCCCCACGGTAGCACAGATACGCAGTATTTT

size: .
V: TRBV30
D: TRBD1
J: TRBJ1-1
CDR3: CAWSVSLRGRPEAFF
DNA: TGTGCCTGGAGTGTATCCCTCAGGGGGCGACCTGAAGCTTTCTTT

size: few
V: TRBV6-2/TRBV6-3
D: .
J: TRBJ2-3
CDR3: CASSYSQVTDTQYF
DNA: TGTGCCAGCAGTTACTCCCAGGTCACAGATACGCAGTATTTT

size: .
V: TRBV11-2
D: TRBD1
J: TRBJ1-2
CDR3: CASSPGQEYGYTF
DNA: TGTGCCAGCAGCCCCGGACAGGAGTATGGCTACACCTTC

size: .
V: TRBV5-5
D: .
J: TRBJ1-5
CDR3: CASSFDGAGPQHF
DNA: TGTGCCAGCAGCTTTGACGGGGCGGGGCCCCAGCATTTT

size: .
V: TRBV6-2/TRBV6-3
D: TRBD1
J: TRBJ2-3
CDR3: CASSYSPGQGVDTQYF
DNA: TGTGCCAGCAGTTACTCGCCGGGACAGGGGGTGGATACGCAGTATTTT